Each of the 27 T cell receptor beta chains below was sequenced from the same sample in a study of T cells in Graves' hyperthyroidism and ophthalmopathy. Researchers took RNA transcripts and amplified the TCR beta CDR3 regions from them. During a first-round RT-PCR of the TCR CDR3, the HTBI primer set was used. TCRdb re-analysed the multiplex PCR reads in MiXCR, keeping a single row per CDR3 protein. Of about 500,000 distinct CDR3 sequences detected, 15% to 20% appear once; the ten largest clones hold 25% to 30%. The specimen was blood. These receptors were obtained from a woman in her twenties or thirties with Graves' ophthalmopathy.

As DNA, the CDR3 is TGTGCCAGTACCCCGGGACTAGCGAGGAATGAGCAGTTCTTC. It encodes CASTPGLARNEQFF. The V call is TRBV19, the J call TRBJ2-1; 10 nucleotides match TRBD2. The trim removed 7 bases at V and 7 bases at J, leaving 7 bases unmatched. The CDR3 totals 14 residues. The germline V gene has CDR1 LNHDA and CDR2 SQIVND (reference sequence).

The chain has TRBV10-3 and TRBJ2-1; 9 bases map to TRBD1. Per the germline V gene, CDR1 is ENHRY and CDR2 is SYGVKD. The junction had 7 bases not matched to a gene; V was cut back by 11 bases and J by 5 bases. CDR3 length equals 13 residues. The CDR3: CAHQGTGNNEQFF. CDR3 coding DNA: TGTGCCCACCAGGGGACAGGGAACAATGAGCAGTTCTTC.

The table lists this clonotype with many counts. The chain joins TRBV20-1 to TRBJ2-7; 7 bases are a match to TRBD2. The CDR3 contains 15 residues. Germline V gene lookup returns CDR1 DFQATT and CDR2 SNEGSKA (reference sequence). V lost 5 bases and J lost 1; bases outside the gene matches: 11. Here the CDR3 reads CSAADPLALSYEQYF. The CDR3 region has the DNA TGCAGTGCTGCAGATCCACTAGCGTTGTCCTACGAGCAGTACTTC.

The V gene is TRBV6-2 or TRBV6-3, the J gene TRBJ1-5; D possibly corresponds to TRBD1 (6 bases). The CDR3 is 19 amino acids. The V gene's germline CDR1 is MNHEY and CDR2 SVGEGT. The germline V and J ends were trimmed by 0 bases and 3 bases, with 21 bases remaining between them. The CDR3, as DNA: TGTGCCAGCAGTTACTCGATCGGCAGGGAAGAGGGGGTCAATCAGCCCCAGCATTTT. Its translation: CASSYSIGREEGVNQPQHF.

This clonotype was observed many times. The CDR3 here is CASSTSTGSNQPQHF. CDR3 nucleotide sequence: TGTGCCAGCAGCACGTCGACAGGGAGCAATCAGCCCCAGCATTTT. V usage is TRBV7-2 and J usage is TRBJ1-5; 7 nucleotides agree with TRBD1. There are 15 residues in the CDR3. Germline-derived CDR1 and CDR2 are SGHTA and FQGNSA. Unmatched junction bases numbered 5, after V lost 5 bases and J lost 1 base. The variable domain in full, completed from reference TRBV7-2 and TRBJ1-5, reads GAGVSQSPSNKVTEKGKDVELRCDPISGHTALYWYRQSLGQGLEFLIYFQGNSAPDKSGLPSDRFSAERTGGSVSTLTIQRTQQEDSAVYLCASSTSTGSNQPQHFGDGTRLSIL.

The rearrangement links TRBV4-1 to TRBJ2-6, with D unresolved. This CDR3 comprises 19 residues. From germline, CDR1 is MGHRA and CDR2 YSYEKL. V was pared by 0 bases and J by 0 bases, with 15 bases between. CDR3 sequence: CASSQDRAGLSSGANVLTF. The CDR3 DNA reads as TGCGCCAGCAGCCAAGATCGGGCAGGTTTAAGCTCTGGGGCCAACGTCCTGACTTTC.

The CDR3 region has the DNA TGTGCCAGCAGCTTATTTGGACTAGCGGGAAAAGAGCAGTACTTC. This sequence encodes CASSLFGLAGKEQYF. The rearrangement uses TRBV7-2 and TRBJ2-7; the match to TRBD2 covers 12 bases. J lost 7 bases, V lost 2 bases, and 6 bases had no gene match. The length of the CDR3 is 15 residues. Germline CDR1 reads SGHTA; CDR2 reads FQGNSA.

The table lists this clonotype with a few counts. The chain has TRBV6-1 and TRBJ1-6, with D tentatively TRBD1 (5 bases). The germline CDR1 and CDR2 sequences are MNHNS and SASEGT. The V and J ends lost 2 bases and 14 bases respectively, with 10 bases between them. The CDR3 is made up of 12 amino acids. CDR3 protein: CASSEQGHALHF. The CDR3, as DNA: TGTGCCAGCAGTGAACAGGGTCACGCCCTCCACTTT.

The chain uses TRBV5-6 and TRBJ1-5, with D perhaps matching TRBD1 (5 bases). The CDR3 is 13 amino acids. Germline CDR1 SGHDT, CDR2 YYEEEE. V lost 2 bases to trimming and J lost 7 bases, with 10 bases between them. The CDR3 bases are TGTGCCAGCAGCTTCGGGGCCGGGCAGCCCCAGCATTTT. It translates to CASSFGAGQPQHF.

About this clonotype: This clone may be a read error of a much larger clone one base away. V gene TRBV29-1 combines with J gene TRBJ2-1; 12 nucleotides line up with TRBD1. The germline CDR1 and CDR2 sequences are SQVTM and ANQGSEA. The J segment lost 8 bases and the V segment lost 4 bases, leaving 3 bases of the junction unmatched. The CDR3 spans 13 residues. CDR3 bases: TGCAGCGTTGGGGACAGGGGGCTAGATGAGCAGTTCTTC. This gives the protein CSVGDRGLDEQFF.

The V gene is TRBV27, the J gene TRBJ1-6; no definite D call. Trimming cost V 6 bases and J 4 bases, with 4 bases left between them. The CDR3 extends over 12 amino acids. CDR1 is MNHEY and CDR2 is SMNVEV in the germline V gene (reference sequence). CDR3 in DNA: TGTGCCAGCAGGGATTATAATTCACCCCTCCACTTT. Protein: CASRDYNSPLHF.

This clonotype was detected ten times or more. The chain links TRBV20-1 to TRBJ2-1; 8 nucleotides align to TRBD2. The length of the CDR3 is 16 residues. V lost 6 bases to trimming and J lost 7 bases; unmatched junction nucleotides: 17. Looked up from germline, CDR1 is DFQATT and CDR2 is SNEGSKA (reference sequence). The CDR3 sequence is CSATGRTGGRSNEQFF. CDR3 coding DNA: TGCAGTGCCACCGGGAGAACGGGAGGGCGGTCGAATGAGCAGTTCTTC.

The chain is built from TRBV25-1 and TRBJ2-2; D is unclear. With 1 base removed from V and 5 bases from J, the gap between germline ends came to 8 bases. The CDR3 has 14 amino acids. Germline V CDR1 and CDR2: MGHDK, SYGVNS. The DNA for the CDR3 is TGTGCCAGCAGTGAATGGTCGGTAACCGGGGAGCTGTTTTTT. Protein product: CASSEWSVTGELFF.

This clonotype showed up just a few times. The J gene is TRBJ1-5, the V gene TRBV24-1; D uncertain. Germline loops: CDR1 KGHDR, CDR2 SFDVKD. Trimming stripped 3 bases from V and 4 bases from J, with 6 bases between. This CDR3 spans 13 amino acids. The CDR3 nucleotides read TGTGCCACCAGTGATGTAGGGAATCAGCCCCAGCATTTT. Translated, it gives CATSDVGNQPQHF.

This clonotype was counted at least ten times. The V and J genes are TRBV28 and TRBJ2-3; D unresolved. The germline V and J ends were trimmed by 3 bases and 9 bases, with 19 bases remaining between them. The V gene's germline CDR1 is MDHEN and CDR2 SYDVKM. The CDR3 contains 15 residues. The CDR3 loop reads CASSFPLQDSKTQYF. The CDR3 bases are TGTGCCAGCAGTTTTCCCCTCCAAGATTCTAAAACGCAGTATTTT.

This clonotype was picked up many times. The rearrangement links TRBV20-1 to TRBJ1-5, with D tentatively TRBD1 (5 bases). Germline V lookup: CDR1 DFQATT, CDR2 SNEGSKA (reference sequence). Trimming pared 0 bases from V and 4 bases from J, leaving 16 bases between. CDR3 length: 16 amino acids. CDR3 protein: CSARDRARGGNQPQHF. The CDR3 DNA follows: TGCAGTGCTAGAGATCGTGCCCGGGGGGGTAATCAGCCCCAGCATTTT.

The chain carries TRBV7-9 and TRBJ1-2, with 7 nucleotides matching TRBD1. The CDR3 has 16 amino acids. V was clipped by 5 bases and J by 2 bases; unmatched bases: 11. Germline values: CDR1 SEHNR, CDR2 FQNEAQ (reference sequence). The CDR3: CASSATRDSTNYGYTF. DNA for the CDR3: TGTGCCAGCAGCGCCACTCGGGACAGCACCAACTATGGCTACACCTTC.

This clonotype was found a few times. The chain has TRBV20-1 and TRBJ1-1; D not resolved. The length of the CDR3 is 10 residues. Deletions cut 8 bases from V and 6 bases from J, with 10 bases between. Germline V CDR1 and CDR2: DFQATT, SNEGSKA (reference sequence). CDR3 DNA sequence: TGCAGTCTCGGCCCAGCTGAAGCTTTCTTT. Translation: CSLGPAEAFF.

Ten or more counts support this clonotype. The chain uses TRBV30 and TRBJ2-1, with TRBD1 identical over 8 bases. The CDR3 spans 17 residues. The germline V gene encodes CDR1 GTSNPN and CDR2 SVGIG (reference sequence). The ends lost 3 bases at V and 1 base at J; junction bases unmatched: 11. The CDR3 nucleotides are TGTGCCTGGAGCCGGGACAGGTTAGGATCTTCCTACAATGAGCAGTTCTTC. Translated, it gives CAWSRDRLGSSYNEQFF.

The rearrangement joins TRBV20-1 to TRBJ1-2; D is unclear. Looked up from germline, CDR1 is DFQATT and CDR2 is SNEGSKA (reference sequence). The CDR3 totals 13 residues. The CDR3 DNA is TGCAGACCGATTAACATAGGGTCGGATGGCTACACCTTC. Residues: CRPINIGSDGYTF.

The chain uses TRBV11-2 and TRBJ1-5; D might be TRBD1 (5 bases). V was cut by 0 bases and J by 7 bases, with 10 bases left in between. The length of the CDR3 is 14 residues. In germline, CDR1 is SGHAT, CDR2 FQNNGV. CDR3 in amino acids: CASSLEGPWQPQHF. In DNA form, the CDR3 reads TGTGCCAGCAGCTTAGAGGGACCGTGGCAGCCCCAGCATTTT.

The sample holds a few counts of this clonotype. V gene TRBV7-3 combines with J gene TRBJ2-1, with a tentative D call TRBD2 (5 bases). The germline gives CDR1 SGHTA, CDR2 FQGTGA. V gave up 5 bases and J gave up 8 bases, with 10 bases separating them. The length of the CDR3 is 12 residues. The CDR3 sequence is CASSDGGYEQFF. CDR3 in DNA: TGTGCCAGCAGCGACGGCGGGTATGAGCAGTTCTTC.

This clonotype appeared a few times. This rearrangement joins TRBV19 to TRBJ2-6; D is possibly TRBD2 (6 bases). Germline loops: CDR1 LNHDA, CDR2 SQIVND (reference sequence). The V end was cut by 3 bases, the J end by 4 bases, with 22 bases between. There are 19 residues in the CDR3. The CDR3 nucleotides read TGTGCCAGTAGTATGTGGCTTCGGGGGACTCAACCCGGGGCCAACGTCCTGACTTTC. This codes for CASSMWLRGTQPGANVLTF.

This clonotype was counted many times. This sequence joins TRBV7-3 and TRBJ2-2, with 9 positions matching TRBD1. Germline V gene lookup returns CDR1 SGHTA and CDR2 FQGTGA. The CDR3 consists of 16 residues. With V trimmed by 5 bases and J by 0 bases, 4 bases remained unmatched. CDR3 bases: TGTGCCAGCAGCCCCGGGACAGGGACGAACACCGGGGAGCTGTTTTTT. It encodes CASSPGTGTNTGELFF.

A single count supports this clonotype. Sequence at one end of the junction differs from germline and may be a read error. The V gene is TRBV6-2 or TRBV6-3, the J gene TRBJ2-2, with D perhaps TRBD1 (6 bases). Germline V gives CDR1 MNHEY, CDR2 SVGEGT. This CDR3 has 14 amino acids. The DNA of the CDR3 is TGTGCCAGCAGGTTTACAGGGATTAACGGGGAGCTGTCTTTT. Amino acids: CASRFTGINGELSF.

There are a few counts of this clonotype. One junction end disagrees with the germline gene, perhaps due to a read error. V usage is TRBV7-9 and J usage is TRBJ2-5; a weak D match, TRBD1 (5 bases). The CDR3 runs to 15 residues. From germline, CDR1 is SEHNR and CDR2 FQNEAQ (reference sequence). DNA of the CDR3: TGTGCCAGCAGCTTAGGCGCAGGGCACCAAGAGACCCAGCACTTC. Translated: CASSLGAGHQETQHF. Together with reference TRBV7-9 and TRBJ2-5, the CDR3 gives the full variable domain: DTGVSQNPRHKITKRGQNVTFRCDPISEHNRLYWYRQTLGQGPEFLTYFQNEAQLEKSRLLSDRFSAERPKGSFSTLEIQRTEQGDSAMYLCASSLGAGHQETQHFGPGTRLLVL.

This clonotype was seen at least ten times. CDR3 sequence reads: CASSSNGQVKQFF. The CDR3 nucleotides read TGTGCCAGCAGCTCAAATGGACAGGTGAAGCAGTTCTTC. The chain joins TRBV28 to TRBJ2-1; 7 nucleotides align to TRBD1. The length of the CDR3 is 13 residues. The V gene end was trimmed by 6 bases and the J gene end by 11 bases; junction bases not matched to a gene: 10. CDR1 MDHEN and CDR2 SYDVKM come from the germline V gene.